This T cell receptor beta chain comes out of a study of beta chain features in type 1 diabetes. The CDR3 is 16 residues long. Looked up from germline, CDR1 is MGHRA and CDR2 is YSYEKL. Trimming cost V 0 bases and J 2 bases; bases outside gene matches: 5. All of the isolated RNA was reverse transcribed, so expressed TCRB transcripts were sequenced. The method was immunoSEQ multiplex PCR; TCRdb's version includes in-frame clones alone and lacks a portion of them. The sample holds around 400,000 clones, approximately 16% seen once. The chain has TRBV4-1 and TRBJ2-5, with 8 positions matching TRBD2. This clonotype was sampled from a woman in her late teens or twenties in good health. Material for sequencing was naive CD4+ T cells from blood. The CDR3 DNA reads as TGCGCCAGCAGCCAAGATCGGGAGCGGGAGCAAGAGACCCAGTACTTC. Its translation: CASSQDREREQETQYF.